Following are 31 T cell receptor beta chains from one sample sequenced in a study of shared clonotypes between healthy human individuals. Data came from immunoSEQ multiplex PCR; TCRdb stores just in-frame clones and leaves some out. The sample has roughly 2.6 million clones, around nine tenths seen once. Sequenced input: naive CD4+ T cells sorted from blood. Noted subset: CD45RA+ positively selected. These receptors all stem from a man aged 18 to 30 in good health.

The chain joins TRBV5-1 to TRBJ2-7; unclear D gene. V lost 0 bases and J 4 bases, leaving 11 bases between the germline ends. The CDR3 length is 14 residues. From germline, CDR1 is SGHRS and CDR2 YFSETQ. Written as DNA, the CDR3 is TGCGCCAGCAGCTTGGAGGTCTCGGGTTACGAGCAGTACTTC. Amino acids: CASSLEVSGYEQYF. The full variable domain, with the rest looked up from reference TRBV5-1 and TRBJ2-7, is KAGVTQTPRYLIKTRGQQVTLSCSPISGHRSVSWYQQTPGQGLQFLFEYFSETQRNKGNFPGRFSGRQFSNSRSEMNVSTLELGDSALYLCASSLEVSGYEQYFGPGTRLTVT.

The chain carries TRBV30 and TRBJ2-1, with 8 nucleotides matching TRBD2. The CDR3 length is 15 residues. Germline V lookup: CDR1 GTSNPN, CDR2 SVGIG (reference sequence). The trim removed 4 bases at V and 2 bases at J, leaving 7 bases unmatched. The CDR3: CAWTGGRWAYNEQFF. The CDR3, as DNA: TGTGCCTGGACTGGCGGGAGGTGGGCCTACAATGAGCAGTTCTTC.

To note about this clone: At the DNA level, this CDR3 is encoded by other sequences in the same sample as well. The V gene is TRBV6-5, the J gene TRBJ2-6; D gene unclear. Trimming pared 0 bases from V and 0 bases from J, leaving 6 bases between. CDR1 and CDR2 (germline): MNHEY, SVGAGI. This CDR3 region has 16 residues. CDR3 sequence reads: CASSYSSLSGANVLTF. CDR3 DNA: TGTGCCAGCAGTTACTCGTCCCTCTCTGGGGCCAACGTCCTGACTTTC.

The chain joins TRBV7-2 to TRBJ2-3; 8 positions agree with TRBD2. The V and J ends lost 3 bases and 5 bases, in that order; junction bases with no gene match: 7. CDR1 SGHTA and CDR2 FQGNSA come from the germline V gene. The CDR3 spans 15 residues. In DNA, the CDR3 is TGTGCCAGCAGCTTTCCTGGCGGGAGGCAAGATACGCAGTATTTT. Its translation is CASSFPGGRQDTQYF.

DNA for the CDR3: TGTGCCAGCAGCGTGACAGGGACTACCTCCTACGAGCAGTACTTC. Amino acid sequence: CASSVTGTTSYEQYF. The J gene is TRBJ2-7, the V gene TRBV9; D tentatively reads TRBD1 or TRBD2 (7 bases each). Germline lookup yields CDR1 SGDLS and CDR2 YYNGEE. CDR3 length: 15 amino acids. V gave up 2 bases and J gave up 0 bases, with 12 bases separating them.

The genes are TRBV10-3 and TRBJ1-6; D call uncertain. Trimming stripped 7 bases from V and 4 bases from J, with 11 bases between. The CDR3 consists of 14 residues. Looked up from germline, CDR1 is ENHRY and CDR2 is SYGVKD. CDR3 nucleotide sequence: TGTGCCATCAAGGACGGCGCATATAATTCACCCCTCCACTTT. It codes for CAIKDGAYNSPLHF.

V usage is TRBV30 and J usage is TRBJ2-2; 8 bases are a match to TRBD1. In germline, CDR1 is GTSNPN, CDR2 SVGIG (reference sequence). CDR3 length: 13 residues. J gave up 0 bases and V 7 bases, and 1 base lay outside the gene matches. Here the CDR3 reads CALTGANTGELFF. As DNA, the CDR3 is TGTGCCTTGACAGGGGCGAACACCGGGGAGCTGTTTTTT.

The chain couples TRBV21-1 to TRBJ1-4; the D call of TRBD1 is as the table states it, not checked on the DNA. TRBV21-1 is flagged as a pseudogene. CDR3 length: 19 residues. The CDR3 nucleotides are TGTGCCAGCAGCAAAGTGCCCCAGGGCCCCCTTGCAACTAATGAAAAACTGTTTTTT. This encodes CASSKVPQGPLATNEKLFF.

The CDR3 sequence: CASSAGTGVFETQYF. The DNA of the CDR3 is TGTGCCAGCAGCGCGGGGACAGGGGTTTTCGAGACCCAGTACTTC. The V and J genes are TRBV2 and TRBJ2-5; TRBD1 matches 10 bases. Germline loops: CDR1 SNHLY, CDR2 FYNNEI. V dropped 6 bases and J dropped 5; count of bases not matched to a gene: 9. The CDR3 sequence is 15 residues long.

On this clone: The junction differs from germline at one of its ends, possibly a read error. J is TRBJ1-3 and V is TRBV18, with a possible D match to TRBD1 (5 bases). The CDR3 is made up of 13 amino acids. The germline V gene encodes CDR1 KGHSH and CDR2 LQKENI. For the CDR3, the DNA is TGTGCCAGCTCTCCACAGGCTGGAAACACCATATATTTT. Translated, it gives CASSPQAGNTIYF. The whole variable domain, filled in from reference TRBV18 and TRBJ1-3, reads NAGVMQNPRHLVRRRGQEARLRCSPMKGHSHVYWYRQLPEEGLKFMVYLQKENIIDESGMPKERFSAEFPKEGPSILRIQQVVRGDSAAYFCASSPQAGNTIYFGEGSWLTVV.

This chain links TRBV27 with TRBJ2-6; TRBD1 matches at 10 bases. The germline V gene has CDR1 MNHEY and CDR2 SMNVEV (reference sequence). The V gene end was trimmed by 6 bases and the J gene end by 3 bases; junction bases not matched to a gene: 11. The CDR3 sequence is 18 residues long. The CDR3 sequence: CASSRFGGQGFGANVLTF. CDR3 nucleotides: TGTGCCAGCAGCCGATTCGGGGGACAGGGGTTTGGGGCCAACGTCCTGACTTTC.

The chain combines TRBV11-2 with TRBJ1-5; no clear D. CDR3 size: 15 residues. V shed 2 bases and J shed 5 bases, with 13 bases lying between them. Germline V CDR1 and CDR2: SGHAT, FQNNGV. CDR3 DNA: TGTGCCAGCAGCTTAAAGACCCGCTTGGATCAGCCCCAGCATTTT. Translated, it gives CASSLKTRLDQPQHF.

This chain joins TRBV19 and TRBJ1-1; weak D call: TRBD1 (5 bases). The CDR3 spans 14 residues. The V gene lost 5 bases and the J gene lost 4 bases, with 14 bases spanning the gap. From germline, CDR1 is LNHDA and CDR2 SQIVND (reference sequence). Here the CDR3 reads CASSRGGIGTEAFF. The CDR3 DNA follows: TGTGCCAGTAGTCGGGGGGGAATCGGCACTGAAGCTTTCTTT. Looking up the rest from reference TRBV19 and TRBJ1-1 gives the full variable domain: DGGITQSPKYLFRKEGQNVTLSCEQNLNHDAMYWYRQDPGQGLRLIYYSQIVNDFQKGDIAEGYSVSREKKESFPLTVTSAQKNPTAFYLCASSRGGIGTEAFFGQGTRLTVV.

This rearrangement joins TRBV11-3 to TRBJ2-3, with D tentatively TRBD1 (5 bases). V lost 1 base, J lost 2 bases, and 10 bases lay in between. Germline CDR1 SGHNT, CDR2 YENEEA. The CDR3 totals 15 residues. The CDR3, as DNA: TGTGCCAGCAGCTTAGGGGGCCTTACCACAGATACGCAGTATTTT. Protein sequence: CASSLGGLTTDTQYF.

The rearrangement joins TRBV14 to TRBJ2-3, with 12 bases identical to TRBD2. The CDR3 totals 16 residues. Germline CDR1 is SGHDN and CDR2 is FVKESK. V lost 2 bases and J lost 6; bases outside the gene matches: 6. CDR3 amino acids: CASSQLLAGGSDTQYF. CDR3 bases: TGTGCCAGCAGCCAACTACTAGCGGGAGGTTCCGATACGCAGTATTTT.

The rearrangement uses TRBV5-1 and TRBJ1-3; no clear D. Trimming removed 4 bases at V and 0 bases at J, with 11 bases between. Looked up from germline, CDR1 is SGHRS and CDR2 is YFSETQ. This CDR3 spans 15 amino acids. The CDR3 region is CASSAARPSGNTIYF. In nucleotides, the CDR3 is TGCGCCAGCAGCGCTGCACGGCCCTCTGGAAACACCATATATTTT.

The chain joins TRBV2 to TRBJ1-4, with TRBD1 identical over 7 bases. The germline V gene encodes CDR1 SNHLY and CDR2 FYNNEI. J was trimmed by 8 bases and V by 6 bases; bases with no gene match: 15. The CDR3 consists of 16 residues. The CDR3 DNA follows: TGTGCCAGCAGCCGCAGCTCCGGGACAGTAAACGAAAAACTGTTTTTT. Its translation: CASSRSSGTVNEKLFF.

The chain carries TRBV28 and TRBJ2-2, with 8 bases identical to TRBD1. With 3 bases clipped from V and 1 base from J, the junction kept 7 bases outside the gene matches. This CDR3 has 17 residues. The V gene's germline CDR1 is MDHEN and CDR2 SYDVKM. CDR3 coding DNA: TGTGCCAGCAGTTTCCGCGGCGGGACAGGGAACACCGGGGAGCTGTTTTTT. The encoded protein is CASSFRGGTGNTGELFF.

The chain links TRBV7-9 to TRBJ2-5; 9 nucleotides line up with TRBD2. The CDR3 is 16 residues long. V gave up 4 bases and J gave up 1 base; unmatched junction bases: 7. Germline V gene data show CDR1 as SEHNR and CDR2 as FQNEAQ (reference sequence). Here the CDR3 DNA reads TGTGCCAGCAGCTCACGACTAGCGGCACTCCAAGAGACCCAGTACTTC. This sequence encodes CASSSRLAALQETQYF.

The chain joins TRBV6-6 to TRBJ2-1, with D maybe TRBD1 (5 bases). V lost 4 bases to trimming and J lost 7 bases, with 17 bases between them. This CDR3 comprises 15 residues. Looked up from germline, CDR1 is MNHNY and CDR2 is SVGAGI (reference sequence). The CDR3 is CASSFDSNLGNEQFF. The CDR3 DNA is TGTGCCAGCAGTTTCGACAGCAACCTAGGGAATGAGCAGTTCTTC.

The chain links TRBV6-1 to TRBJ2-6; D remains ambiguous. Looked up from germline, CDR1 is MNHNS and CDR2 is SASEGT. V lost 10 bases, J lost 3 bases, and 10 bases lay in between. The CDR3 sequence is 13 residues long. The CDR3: CATKIFGANVLTF. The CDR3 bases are TGTGCCACTAAAATATTTGGGGCCAACGTCCTGACTTTC.

The DNA for the CDR3 is TGTGCCAGCAGACCGGTGATATCCACTGAAGCTTTCTTT. This encodes CASRPVISTEAFF. V usage is TRBV6-5 and J usage is TRBJ1-1; D is undetermined. The CDR3 sequence is 13 residues long. Per germline, CDR1 MNHEY and CDR2 SVGAGI. The V end lost 6 bases, the J end lost 4 bases, and 12 bases lay between the germline ends.

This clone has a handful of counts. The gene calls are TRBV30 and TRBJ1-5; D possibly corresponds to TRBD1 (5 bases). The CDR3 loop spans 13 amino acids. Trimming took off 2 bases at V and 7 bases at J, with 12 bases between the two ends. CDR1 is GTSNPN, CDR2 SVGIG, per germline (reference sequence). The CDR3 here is CAWSSGARQPQHF. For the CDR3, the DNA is TGTGCCTGGAGTAGCGGGGCGAGGCAGCCCCAGCATTTT.

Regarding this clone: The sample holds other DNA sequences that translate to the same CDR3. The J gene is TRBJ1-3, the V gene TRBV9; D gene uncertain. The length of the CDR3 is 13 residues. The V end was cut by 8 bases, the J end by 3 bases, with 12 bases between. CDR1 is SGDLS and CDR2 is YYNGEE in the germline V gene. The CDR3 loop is CASSPPGGNTIYF. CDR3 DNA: TGTGCCAGTTCCCCCCCGGGTGGAAACACCATATATTTT.

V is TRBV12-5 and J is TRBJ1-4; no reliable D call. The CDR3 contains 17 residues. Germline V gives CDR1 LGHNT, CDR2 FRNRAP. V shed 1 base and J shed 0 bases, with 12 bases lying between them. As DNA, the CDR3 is TGTGCTAGTGGTTTGGCCCGGTCTGTTGCAACTAATGAAAAACTGTTTTTT. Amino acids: CASGLARSVATNEKLFF.

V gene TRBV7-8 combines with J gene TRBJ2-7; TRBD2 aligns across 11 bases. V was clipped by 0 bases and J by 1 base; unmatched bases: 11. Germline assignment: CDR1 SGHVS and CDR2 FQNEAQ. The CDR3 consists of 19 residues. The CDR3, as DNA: TGTGCCAGCAGCTTAGCCCTCGGGCCTCTAGCGGGGGGATCCTACGAGCAGTACTTC. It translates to CASSLALGPLAGGSYEQYF.

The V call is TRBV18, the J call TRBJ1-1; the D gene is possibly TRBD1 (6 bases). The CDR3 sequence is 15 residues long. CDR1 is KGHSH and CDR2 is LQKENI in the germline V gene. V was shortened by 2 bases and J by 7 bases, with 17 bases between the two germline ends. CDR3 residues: CASSPGTTSLGEAFF. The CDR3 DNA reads TGTGCCAGCTCACCAGGGACAACTTCCTTAGGTGAAGCTTTCTTT.

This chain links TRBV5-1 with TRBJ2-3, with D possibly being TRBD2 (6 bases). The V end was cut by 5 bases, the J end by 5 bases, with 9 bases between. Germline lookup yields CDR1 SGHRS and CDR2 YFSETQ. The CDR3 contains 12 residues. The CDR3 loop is CASRGGRDTQYF. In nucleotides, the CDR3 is TGCGCCAGCAGGGGGGGTCGAGATACGCAGTATTTT.

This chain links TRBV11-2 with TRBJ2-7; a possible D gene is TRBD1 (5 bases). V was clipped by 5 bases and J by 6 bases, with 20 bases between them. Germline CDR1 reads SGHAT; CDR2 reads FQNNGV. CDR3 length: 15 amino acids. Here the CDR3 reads CASSPSPAGNAEQYF. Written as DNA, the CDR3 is TGTGCCAGCAGCCCATCCCCAGCAGGGAATGCCGAGCAGTACTTC.

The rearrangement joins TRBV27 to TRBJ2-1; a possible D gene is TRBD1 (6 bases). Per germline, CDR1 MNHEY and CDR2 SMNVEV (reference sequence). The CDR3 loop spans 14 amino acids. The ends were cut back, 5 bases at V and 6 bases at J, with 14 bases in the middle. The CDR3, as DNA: TGTGCCAGCAGTCTCAAAACAGGGATCAATGAGCAGTTCTTC. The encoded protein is CASSLKTGINEQFF.

The CDR3, as DNA: TGCGCCAGCAGCCAAGGTCCTTCTGGCACACCGAACACTGAAGCTTTCTTT. Encoded protein: CASSQGPSGTPNTEAFF. The V call is TRBV4-3, the J call TRBJ1-1; D unclear. With 1 base removed from V and 1 base from J, the gap between germline ends came to 16 bases. The CDR3 extends over 17 amino acids. Per the germline V gene, CDR1 is LGHNA and CDR2 is YSLEER.